The present T cell receptor (beta chain) was sequenced within a study of cytomegalovirus exposure and HLA in healthy donors. Findings of the study overall: Several top significant clusters appeared, in a later analysis, to be linked to common viral pathogens. Certain sequence variants were highly shared and formed a cluster, and this cluster was likely a sequencing artifact. Immune exposure information available was restricted to CMV serostatus. The Asian-associated ancestry cluster reportedly had fewer N-insertions than the approximately 700-donor mean in a later analysis.

Germline CDR1 and CDR2: LGHNA and YNFKEQ. The V end was cut by 1 base, the J end by 7 bases, with 10 bases between. This CDR3 contains 13 residues. PCR primers comprised 60 Vbeta and 13 Jbeta primers. The data were produced by immunoSEQ multiplex PCR, yet TCRdb's version contains in-frame clones alone and is incomplete. The repertoire has over 150,000 clones, about four fifths of them found once; the top ten carry less than 9%. A word on this clone: Its antigen is still unknown.

This TCR was sampled from a man aged 30-40 years in good health and CMV-seropositive. The rearrangement uses TRBV4-2 and TRBJ1-1; no definite D call. The sequenced material came from PBMCs. The CDR3 sequence: CASSQGREGEAFF. The CDR3 DNA sequence: TGTGCCAGCAGCCAAGGGAGGGAAGGTGAAGCTTTCTTT.